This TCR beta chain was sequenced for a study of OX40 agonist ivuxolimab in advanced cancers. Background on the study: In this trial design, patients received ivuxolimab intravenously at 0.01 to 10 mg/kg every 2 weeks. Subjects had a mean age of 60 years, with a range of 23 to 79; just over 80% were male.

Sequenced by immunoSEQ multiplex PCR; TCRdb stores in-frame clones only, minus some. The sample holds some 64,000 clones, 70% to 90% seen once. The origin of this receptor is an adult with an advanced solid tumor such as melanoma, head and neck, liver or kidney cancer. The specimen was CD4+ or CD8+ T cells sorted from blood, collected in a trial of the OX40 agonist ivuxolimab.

The CDR3 bases are TGTGCCAGCAGCTTAGATCCTGCGACTGAAGCTTTCTTT. As protein: CASSLDPATEAFF. The chain uses TRBV7-8 and TRBJ1-1; D remains ambiguous. This CDR3 region has 13 residues. Germline V gene lookup returns CDR1 SGHVS and CDR2 FQNEAQ. V lost 1 base to trimming and J lost 5 bases, with 8 bases between them.